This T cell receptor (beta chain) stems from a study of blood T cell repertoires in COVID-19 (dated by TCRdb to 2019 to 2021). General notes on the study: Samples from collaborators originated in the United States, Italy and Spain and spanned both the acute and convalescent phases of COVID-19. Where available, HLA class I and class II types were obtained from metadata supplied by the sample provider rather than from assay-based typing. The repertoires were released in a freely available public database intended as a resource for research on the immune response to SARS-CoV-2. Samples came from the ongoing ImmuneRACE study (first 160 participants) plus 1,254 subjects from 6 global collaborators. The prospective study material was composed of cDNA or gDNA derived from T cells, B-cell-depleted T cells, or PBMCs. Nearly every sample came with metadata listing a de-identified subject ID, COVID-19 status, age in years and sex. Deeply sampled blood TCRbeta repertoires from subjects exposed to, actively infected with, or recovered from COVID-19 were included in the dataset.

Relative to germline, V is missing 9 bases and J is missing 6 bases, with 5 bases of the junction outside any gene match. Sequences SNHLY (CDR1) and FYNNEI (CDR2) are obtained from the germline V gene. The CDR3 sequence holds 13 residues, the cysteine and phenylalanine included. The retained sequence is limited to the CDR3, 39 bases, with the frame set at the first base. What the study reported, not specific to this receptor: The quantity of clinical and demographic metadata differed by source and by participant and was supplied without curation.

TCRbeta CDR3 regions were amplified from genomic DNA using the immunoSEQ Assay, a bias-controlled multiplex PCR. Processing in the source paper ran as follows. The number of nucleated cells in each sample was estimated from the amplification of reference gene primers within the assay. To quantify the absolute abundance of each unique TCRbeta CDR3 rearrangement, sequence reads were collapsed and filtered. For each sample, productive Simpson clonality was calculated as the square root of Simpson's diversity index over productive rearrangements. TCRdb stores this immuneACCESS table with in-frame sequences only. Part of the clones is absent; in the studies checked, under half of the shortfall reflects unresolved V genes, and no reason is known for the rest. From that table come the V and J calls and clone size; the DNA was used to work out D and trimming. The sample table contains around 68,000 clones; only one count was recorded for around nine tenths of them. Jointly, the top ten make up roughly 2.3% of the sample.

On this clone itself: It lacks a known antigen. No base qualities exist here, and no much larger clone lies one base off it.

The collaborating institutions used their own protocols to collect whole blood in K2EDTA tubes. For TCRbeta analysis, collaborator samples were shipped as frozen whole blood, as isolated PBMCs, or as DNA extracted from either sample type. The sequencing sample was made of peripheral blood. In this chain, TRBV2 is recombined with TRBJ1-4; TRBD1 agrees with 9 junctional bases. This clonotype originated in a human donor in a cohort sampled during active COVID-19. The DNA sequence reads TGTGCCAGTGACAGGGGGTTGTATGAAAAACTGTTTTTT. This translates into CASDRGLYEKLFF.